This paragraph reports one T cell receptor (beta chain). The antigen remains unidentified. These data belong to a study of T cell responses to AZD1222 COVID-19 vaccine. The protocol was immunoSEQ multiplex PCR, while the TCRdb copy is restricted to in-frame clones and leaves out a portion. The repertoire includes roughly 80,000 clones, roughly 90% of them detected once, and roughly 5% sits in the top ten. The CDR3 spans 15 residues. Germline lookup yields CDR1 LNHDA and CDR2 SQIVND (reference sequence). Trimming took off 2 bases at V and 3 bases at J, with 10 bases between the two ends. Study outcomes and limitations: It was only 6 or 7 AZD1222 recipients who were seropositive at baseline. Spike was spanned by vaccine-associated CD4 TCRs, with dominance at 160-218 and 743-854. Nearly half of spike-specific TCRs reportedly target variant regions that are unmutated in the B.1.351 and B.1.1.7 variants. Clonal diversity was possibly underestimated; the donors were predominantly white British and more often female.

The chain has TRBV19 and TRBJ1-4, with D maybe TRBD1 (6 bases). Sequencing used peripheral blood, obtained on day 0 of MenACWY control vaccination. The source of this sequence is an adult in good health. The CDR3: CASSISGDPNEKLFF. The DNA for the CDR3 is TGTGCCAGTAGTATATCAGGGGATCCTAATGAAAAACTGTTTTTT.